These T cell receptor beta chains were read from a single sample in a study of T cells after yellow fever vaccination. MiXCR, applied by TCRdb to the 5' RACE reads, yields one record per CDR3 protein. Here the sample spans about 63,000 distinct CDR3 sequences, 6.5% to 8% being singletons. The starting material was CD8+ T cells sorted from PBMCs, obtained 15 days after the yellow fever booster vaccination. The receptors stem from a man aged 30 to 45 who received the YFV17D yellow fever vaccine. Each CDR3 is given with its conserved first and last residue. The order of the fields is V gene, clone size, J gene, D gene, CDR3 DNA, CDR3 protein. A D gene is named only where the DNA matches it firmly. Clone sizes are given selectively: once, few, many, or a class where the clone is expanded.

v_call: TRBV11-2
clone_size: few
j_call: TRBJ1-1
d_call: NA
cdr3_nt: TGTGCCAGCAGCACCCCGGGGAGGGCGAAGGGCACTGAAGCTTTCTTT
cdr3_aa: CASSTPGRAKGTEAFF

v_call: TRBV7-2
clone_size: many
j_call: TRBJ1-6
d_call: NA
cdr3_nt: TGTGCCAGCAGCTTAGTCGGTTCGGGTTCACCCCTCCACTTT
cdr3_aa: CASSLVGSGSPLHF

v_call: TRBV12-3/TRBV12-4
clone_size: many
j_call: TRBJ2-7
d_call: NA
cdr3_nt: TGTGCCAGCAGCCCTCCACCGATAGGGCCTCCTTACGAGCAGTACTTC
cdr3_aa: CASSPPPIGPPYEQYF

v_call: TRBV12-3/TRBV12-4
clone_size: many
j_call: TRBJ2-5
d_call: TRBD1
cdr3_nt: TGTGCCAGCAGTTTAGGAGGACAGGGGGATCGGGAGACCCAGTACTTC
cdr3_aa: CASSLGGQGDRETQYF

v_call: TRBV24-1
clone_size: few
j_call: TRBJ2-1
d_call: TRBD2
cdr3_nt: TGTGCCACCAGCGCCAGGACTAGCGGGAGGTATTACAATGAGCAGTTCTTC
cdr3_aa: CATSARTSGRYYNEQFF

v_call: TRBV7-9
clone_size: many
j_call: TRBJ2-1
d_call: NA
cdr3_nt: TGTGCCAGCCCCCCAGGGGACCGACCCTCCAATGAGCAGTTCTTC
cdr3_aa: CASPPGDRPSNEQFF

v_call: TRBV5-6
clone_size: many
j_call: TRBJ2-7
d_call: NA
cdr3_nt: TGTGCCAGCATGTCCGCAGGGCTTCCCTCCTACGAGCAGTACTTC
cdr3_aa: CASMSAGLPSYEQYF

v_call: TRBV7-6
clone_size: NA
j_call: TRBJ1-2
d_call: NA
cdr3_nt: TGTGCCAGCAGCTTATGGTCCGGCGGAGGGGATGGCTACACCTTC
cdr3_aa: CASSLWSGGGDGYTF

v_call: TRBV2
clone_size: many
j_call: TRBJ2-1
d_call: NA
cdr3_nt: TGTGCCAGCAGTGAAGTGGCGGTCTCCTACAATGAGCAGTTCTTC
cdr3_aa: CASSEVAVSYNEQFF

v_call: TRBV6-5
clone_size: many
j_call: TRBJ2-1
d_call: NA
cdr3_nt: TGTGCCAGCAGTTACGCCAGGGATAACAATGAGCAGTTCTTC
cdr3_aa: CASSYARDNNEQFF

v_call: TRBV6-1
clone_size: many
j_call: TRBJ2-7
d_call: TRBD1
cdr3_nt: TGTGCCAGCACCCACTGGGACAGGGCCTACGAGCAGTACTTC
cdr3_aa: CASTHWDRAYEQYF

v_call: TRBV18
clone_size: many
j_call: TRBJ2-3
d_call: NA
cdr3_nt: TGTGCCAGCGTCACCGGTCGCGCATCGGGGCGGGATACGCAGTATTTT
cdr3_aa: CASVTGRASGRDTQYF

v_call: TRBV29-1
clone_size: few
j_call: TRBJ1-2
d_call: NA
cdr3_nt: TGCAGCGTTGAAGAAACCTGGACTGGGGTTGACTATGGCTACACCTTC
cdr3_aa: CSVEETWTGVDYGYTF

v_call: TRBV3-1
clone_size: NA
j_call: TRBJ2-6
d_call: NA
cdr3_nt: TGTGCCAGCAGCCAAGTCTTGGGAGGGGCCAACGTCCTGACTTTC
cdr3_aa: CASSQVLGGANVLTF

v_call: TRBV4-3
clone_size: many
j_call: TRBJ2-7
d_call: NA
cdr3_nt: TGCGCCAGCAGCCAAGTAGCCGGATCGAGCTCCTACGAGCAGTACTTC
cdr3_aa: CASSQVAGSSSYEQYF

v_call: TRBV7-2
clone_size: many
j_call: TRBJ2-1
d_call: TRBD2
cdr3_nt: TGTGCCAGCAGCTTCGGCGGGAGCTCCTACAATGAGCAGTTCTTC
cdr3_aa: CASSFGGSSYNEQFF

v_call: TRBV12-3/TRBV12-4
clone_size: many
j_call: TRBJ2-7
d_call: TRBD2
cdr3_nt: TGTGCCAGCAGCAAAGAGCGGGAGGGTGGAAACGAGCAGTACTTC
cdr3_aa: CASSKEREGGNEQYF

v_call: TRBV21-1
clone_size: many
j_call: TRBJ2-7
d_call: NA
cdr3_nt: TGTGCCAGCATACGACAGGACGAGCAGTACTTC
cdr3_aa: CASIRQDEQYF

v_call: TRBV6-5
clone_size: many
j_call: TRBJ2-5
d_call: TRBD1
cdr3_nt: TGTGCCAGCAGTTACGCCGGGACAGGAGGACAAGAGACCCAGTACTTC
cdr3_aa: CASSYAGTGGQETQYF

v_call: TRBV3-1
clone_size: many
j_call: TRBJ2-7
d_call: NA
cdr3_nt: TGTGCCAGCAGCCGGGACACCGTCCCATACGAGCAGTACTTC
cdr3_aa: CASSRDTVPYEQYF

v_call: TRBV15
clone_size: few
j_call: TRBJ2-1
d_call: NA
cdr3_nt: TGTGCCACCAGCAGAGACCTCTTCTACAATGAGCAGTTCTTC
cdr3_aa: CATSRDLFYNEQFF

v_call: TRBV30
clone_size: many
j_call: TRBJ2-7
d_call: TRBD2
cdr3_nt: TGTGCCTGGAGTGTGGCTAGCGGAACCTACGAGCAGTACTTC
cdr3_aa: CAWSVASGTYEQYF

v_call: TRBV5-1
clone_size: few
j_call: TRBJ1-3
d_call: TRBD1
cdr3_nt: TGCGCCAGCAGCTTGGCAGGGGGCGCGGCTGGAAACACCATATATTTT
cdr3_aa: CASSLAGGAAGNTIYF

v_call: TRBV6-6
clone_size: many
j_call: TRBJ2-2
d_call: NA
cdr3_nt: TGTGCCAGCAGTTACGCCGGGGAGCTGTTTTTT
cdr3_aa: CASSYAGELFF

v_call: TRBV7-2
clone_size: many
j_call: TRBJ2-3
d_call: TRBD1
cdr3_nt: TGTGCCAGCGGGACCTTGGACAGGGAAGGGGATACGCAGTATTTT
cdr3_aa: CASGTLDREGDTQYF

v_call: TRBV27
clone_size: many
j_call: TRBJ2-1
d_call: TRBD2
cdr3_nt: TGTGCCAGCAGTTCCGATAGACTAGCGGGAGTAGGAAATGAGCAGTTCTTC
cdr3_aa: CASSSDRLAGVGNEQFF

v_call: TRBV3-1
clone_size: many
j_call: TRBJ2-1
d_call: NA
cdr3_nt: TGTGCCAGCAGCCAACTCTGGCTAGCGAACCACAATGAGCAGTTCTTC
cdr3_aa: CASSQLWLANHNEQFF

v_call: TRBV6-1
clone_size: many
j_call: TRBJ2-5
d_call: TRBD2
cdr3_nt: TGTGCCAGCCACGGGGTAGCGGGACAAGAGACCCAGTACTTC
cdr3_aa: CASHGVAGQETQYF

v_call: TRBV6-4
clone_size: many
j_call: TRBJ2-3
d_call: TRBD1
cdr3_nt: TGTGCCAGCAGTACCTCGCAGGGGGATCGCGCAGATACGCAGTATTTT
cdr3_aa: CASSTSQGDRADTQYF